These T cell receptor beta chains were read from a single sample in a study of regulatory T cells in long-lasting Graves disease. TCRdb called the multiplex PCR reads again in MiXCR, with one record for every CDR3 protein. In the table there are roughly 500,000 distinct CDR3 sequences, around 12% of which are singletons. This sample also appeared in a second study, on T cells in Graves' hyperthyroidism and ophthalmopathy.

Material: peripheral blood mononuclear cells (PBMCs), obtained at new diagnosis, from a patient treated with antithyroid drugs. Source of these receptors: a woman aged 25 to 39 with Graves disease. Both conserved end residues are part of each CDR3. A D gene is named only where the DNA matches it firmly. The size entry is marked missing in some rows and otherwise reads once, few, many or a size class.

J: TRBJ2-3
size: many
V: TRBV11-2
D: NA
DNA: TGTGCCAGCAGCATCGGAAACACAGATACGCAGTATTTT
CDR3: CASSIGNTDTQYF

J: TRBJ2-1
size: many
V: TRBV30
D: TRBD2
DNA: TGTGCCTGGGGGAGCGGGAGAGTAAACACCTACAATGAGCAGTTCTTC
CDR3: CAWGSGRVNTYNEQFF

J: TRBJ2-5
size: NA
V: TRBV7-6
D: NA
DNA: TGTGCCAGCAGCTTAGTATCAGGATCTCTCCAAGAGACCCAGTACTTC
CDR3: CASSLVSGSLQETQYF

J: TRBJ2-1
size: few
V: TRBV7-2
D: NA
DNA: TGTGCCAGCAGCCTCCGAGGTTTTGGTAGTTTCGGCAATGAGCAGTTCTTC
CDR3: CASSLRGFGSFGNEQFF

J: TRBJ1-1
size: many
V: TRBV6-2/TRBV6-3
D: NA
DNA: TGTGCCAGCAGTTACTCGATGGGACAAGCTTTCTTT
CDR3: CASSYSMGQAFF

J: TRBJ2-3
size: NA
V: TRBV30
D: TRBD2
DNA: TGTGCCTGGAGTGTACTAGCGGGAGAGCTGACTAGCACAGATACGCAGTATTTT
CDR3: CAWSVLAGELTSTDTQYF

J: TRBJ1-5
size: many
V: TRBV27
D: TRBD1
DNA: TGTGCCAGCAGTCCCGACAGGGGGCTTCGGCAGCCCCAGCATTTT
CDR3: CASSPDRGLRQPQHF

J: TRBJ2-3
size: few
V: TRBV10-3
D: NA
DNA: TGTGCCATCAGTGAGTCGATAGTGGCTAGCGACAGCACAGATACGCAGTATTTT
CDR3: CAISESIVASDSTDTQYF

J: TRBJ2-3
size: NA
V: TRBV7-6
D: NA
DNA: TGTGCCAGCAGCTTATGGTGGTGGGGCGTCACAGATACGCAGTATTTT
CDR3: CASSLWWWGVTDTQYF

J: TRBJ2-3
size: many
V: TRBV12-3/TRBV12-4
D: TRBD2
DNA: TGTGCCAGCAGTTTAGGCGGGGGTACAAATACGCAGTATTTT
CDR3: CASSLGGGTNTQYF

J: TRBJ2-7
size: few
V: TRBV19
D: NA
DNA: TGTGCCAGTAGTATAGAAAGGTCCGGATACGAGCAGTACTTC
CDR3: CASSIERSGYEQYF

J: TRBJ2-1
size: many
V: TRBV11-2
D: NA
DNA: TGTGCCAGCAGCTTAGTGGGGGTGGATAATGAGCAGTTCTTC
CDR3: CASSLVGVDNEQFF

J: TRBJ2-2
size: many
V: TRBV11-2
D: NA
DNA: TGTGCCAGCAGCTTAGGGACAATGACAGGCGGGGAGCTGTTTTTT
CDR3: CASSLGTMTGGELFF

J: TRBJ2-5
size: few
V: TRBV10-3
D: TRBD1
DNA: TGTGCCATCAGTGAAGAGGGCGCAGGGGGAGAGACCCAGTACTTC
CDR3: CAISEEGAGGETQYF

J: TRBJ1-4
size: many
V: TRBV5-1
D: NA
DNA: TGCGCCAGCACGTGGGGGACGGCCGGTGAAAAACTGTTTTTT
CDR3: CASTWGTAGEKLFF